The T cell receptor beta chain under discussion was sequenced for a study of a mutant IDH1 vaccine in newly diagnosed glioma. Whole-study context: Receipt of radiotherapy, temozolomide, or both preceded the study, and most received both. Findings of the study overall: Patients mounted vaccine-induced immune responses in almost 95% of cases.

Specified time point: week 5, during vaccination. Vaccine doses each comprised 300 ug of mutant IDH1 20-mer peptide, with topical imiquimod. New WHO grade 3 or 4 astrocytomas that were IDH1-mutant and ATRX-lost occurred in the donors. Method: immunoSEQ multiplex PCR; TCRdb's copy keeps in-frame clones and lacks some. The table lists roughly 50,000 clones, about 80% of them singletons. Notes on this clone: No antigen is known for it.

The sequencing used PBMCs, collected from a glioma patient whose treatment included an IDH1 peptide vaccine. The TCR sequence derives from a young man with glioma.

The CDR3 loop reads CASSFGTDNEQFF. CDR3 in DNA: TGTGCCAGCAGCTTTGGGACCGACAATGAGCAGTTCTTC. The genes are TRBV7-7 and TRBJ2-1; D tentatively reads TRBD1 or TRBD2 (5 bases each). The germline CDR1 and CDR2 sequences are SSHAT and FNYEAQ (reference sequence). V was cut by 3 bases and J by 5 bases, with 8 bases left in between. The CDR3 consists of 13 residues. Filled out from reference TRBV7-7 and TRBJ2-1, the complete variable domain reads GAGVSQSPRYKVTKRGQDVTLRCDPISSHATLYWYQQALGQGPEFLTYFNYEAQPDKSGLPSDRFSAERPEGSISTLTIQRTEQRDSAMYRCASSFGTDNEQFFGPGTRLTVL.